This T cell receptor beta chain was profiled in a study of blood T cell repertoires in COVID-19. Background on the study: Samples representing acute and convalescent COVID-19 were sourced from the United States, Italy and Spain.

Original methodology: From reference gene primer amplification, estimates of nucleated cell counts were derived. This table comes from immunoSEQ multiplex PCR, and its TCRdb copy is limited to in-frame clones, with some not included. The DNA was the basis for D and trimming; V, J and clone size are from that table. This sample yields 95,000 to 150,000 clones, of which over 75% are seen a single time; 4% to 5.5% belongs to the top ten. In germline, CDR1 is SEHNR, CDR2 FQNEAQ (reference sequence). The CDR3 is 13 residues long. V was pared by 2 bases and J by 4 bases, with 8 bases between. Sequenced: peripheral blood. The chain recombines TRBV7-9 with TRBJ1-1, with a possible D match to TRBD1 (5 bases). This clonotype was obtained from a woman in her 70s with acute or convalescent COVID-19. This chain's CDR3 is CASSLSGPTEAFF. Written as DNA, the CDR3 is TGTGCCAGCAGCTTATCAGGGCCCACTGAAGCTTTCTTT.